The present entry profiles one T cell receptor beta chain with its context. The data are from a study of tumor-infiltrating lymphocytes in oesophageal squamous cell carcinoma. The ends lost 1 base at V and 3 bases at J; junction bases unmatched: 7. The CDR3 consists of 17 residues. Germline lookup yields CDR1 SGHAT and CDR2 FQNNGV. TCRdb passed the PCR reads through MiXCR, listing each CDR3 protein once. Of 9,500 to 13,000 distinct CDR3 sequences in the sample, about 55% were seen once. Sequencing was done on a sample of esophageal tumor tissue. The clonotype was recovered from a male donor with esophageal squamous cell carcinoma. The V call is TRBV11-2, the J call TRBJ2-3, with TRBD1 matching 10 bases. CDR3 nucleotides: TGTGCCAGCAGCTTAGGTGGGGCGGGACAGGGGACAGATACGCAGTATTTT. Translation: CASSLGGAGQGTDTQYF.